Listed here is a single T cell receptor (beta chain). Its matching antigen is unknown. TCRdb's copy holds only in-frame clones and misses some; the assay was immunoSEQ multiplex PCR. This table holds around 40,000 clones, 70% found once. This record belongs to a study of cytotoxic CD8 clonotypes in ibrutinib-treated CLL. Overall study results and limits: At the start, clonality exceeded age-matched healthy donors and followed circulating CD8+ T-cell counts.

This CDR3 has 13 amino acids. V was trimmed by 0 bases and J by 5 bases, leaving 7 bases between them. Germline V lookup: CDR1 SGHAT, CDR2 FQNNGV. The TCR was taken from a human donor with chronic lymphocytic leukemia. This rearrangement joins TRBV11-2 to TRBJ1-1; D unclear. The starting material was PBMCs, obtained at disease progression, from a patient treated with ibrutinib. CDR3 coding DNA: TGTGCCAGCAGCTTAGAGGCTACAACTGAAGCTTTCTTT. It translates to CASSLEATTEAFF.